The clone carrying this TCR beta chain was counted many times. A read error may produce the germline difference seen at one junction end. The record originates from a study of T-cell reconstitution after alpha-beta-depleted transplantation in children. From germline, CDR1 is SGHDN and CDR2 FVKESK. This CDR3 has 13 residues. Unique molecular identifiers were built into the TCRbeta library. TCRdb passed the PCR reads through MiXCR, listing each CDR3 protein once. The sample has a few hundred thousand distinct CDR3 sequences; 9.7% are singletons. This rearrangement joins TRBV14 to TRBJ2-7, with 7 bases lining up with TRBD1. The source is a human donor who donated a stem cell graft to a child with SCID. Material: PBMCs from the stem cell graft donor, obtained from the stem cell graft. CDR3 coding DNA: TGTGCCAGCAGCCAAGATTTTCGAGGGACAGACCACTTC. It yields the protein CASSQDFRGTDHF. The full variable domain, rest sourced from reference TRBV14 and TRBJ2-7, is EAGVTQFPSHSVIEKGQTVTLRCDPISGHDNLYWYRRVMGKEIKFLLHFVKESKQDESGMPNNRFLAERTGGTYSTLKVQPAELEDSGVYFCASSQDFRGTDHFGPGTRLTVT.